This T cell receptor (beta chain) was observed in a study of cytomegalovirus exposure and HLA in healthy donors. Study results and limitations: Specific recognition of CMV antigens was confirmed in vitro for a few chains (all CMV-associated). Previously analyzed data showed that most TCR beta V segments were productive at a frequency of about 90% or about 30%.

The PCR had 60 Vbeta and 13 Jbeta primers. The assay was immunoSEQ multiplex PCR, and TCRdb's table has in-frame clones only and misses some. The data show about 190,000 clones, around 87% seen once. About this clone itself: Its antigen is currently unknown.

In germline, CDR1 is KGHSH, CDR2 LQKENI. The CDR3 has 17 amino acids. The V and J ends lost 0 bases and 5 bases respectively, with 18 bases between them. Sequencing was performed on PBMCs. The sequence was obtained from a man aged 25 to 40 in good health and CMV-seronegative. The chain employs TRBV18 and TRBJ2-3; a weak D match, TRBD2 (5 bases). The CDR3 protein is CASSPPSRTGSGDTQYF. DNA of the CDR3: TGTGCCAGCTCACCACCGTCGAGGACGGGGTCGGGAGATACGCAGTATTTT.